The 14 T cell receptor beta chains below all came from one sample that was sequenced in a study of OX40 agonist ivuxolimab in advanced cancers. Some clones are missing from TCRdb's copy, which holds only in-frame ones; the method was immunoSEQ multiplex PCR. Counted here are around 34,000 clones, more than 70% occurring once; the ten biggest clones make up around 33%. This material consisted of CD4+ or CD8+ T cells sorted from blood, taken in a trial of the OX40 agonist ivuxolimab. All receptors come from an adult with an advanced solid tumor such as melanoma, head and neck, liver or kidney cancer.

This chain connects TRBV9 to TRBJ1-2; D unclear. Germline lookup yields CDR1 SGDLS and CDR2 YYNGEE. The CDR3 covers 13 residues. V dropped 4 bases and J dropped 5 bases, with 12 bases sitting between them. In DNA form, the CDR3 reads TGTGCCAGCAGCTTTCGGGCCGATTATGGCTACACCTTC. Protein product: CASSFRADYGYTF. Based on the CDR3 plus reference TRBV9 and TRBJ1-2, the full variable domain is DSGVTQTPKHLITATGQRVTLRCSPRSGDLSVYWYQQSLDQGLQFLIQYYNGEERAKGNILERFSAQQFPDLHSELNLSSLELGDSALYFCASSFRADYGYTFGSGTRLTVV.

The table lists this clone with a count of one. The rearrangement joins TRBV6-5 to TRBJ2-3, with 10 bases matching TRBD2. The germline CDR1 and CDR2 sequences are MNHEY and SVGAGI. Trimming at V came to 6 bases and at J to 4 bases, leaving 7 bases not matched to a gene. CDR3 length equals 15 residues. The DNA of the CDR3 is TGTGCCAGCAGCCAAGCGGGAGGGCGAGCAGATACGCAGTATTTT. Translation: CASSQAGGRADTQYF.

This clone was recorded once. The chain couples TRBV28 to TRBJ2-7, with 11 bases fitting TRBD2. The germline CDR1 and CDR2 sequences are MDHEN and SYDVKM. This CDR3 comprises 15 residues. Trimming removed 5 bases from V and 5 bases from J; junction bases left unmatched: 8. The DNA of the CDR3 is TGTGCCAGCAGTCTAACTAGCGGGAGAGGGGACGAGCAGTACTTC. It yields the protein CASSLTSGRGDEQYF.

This chain connects TRBV7-8 to TRBJ2-5; no reliable D call. V dropped 4 bases and J dropped 2 bases, with 11 bases sitting between them. The CDR3 is 14 amino acids. The germline V gene has CDR1 SGHVS and CDR2 FQNEAQ. CDR3 sequence: CASSSLGYQETQYF. The DNA of the CDR3 is TGTGCCAGCAGCTCCCTCGGATATCAAGAGACCCAGTACTTC. Complete variable domain (other parts from reference TRBV7-8 and TRBJ2-5): GAGVSQSPRYKVAKRGQDVALRCDPISGHVSLFWYQQALGQGPEFLTYFQNEAQLDKSGLPSDRFFAERPEGSVSTLKIQRTQQEDSAVYLCASSSLGYQETQYFGPGTRLLVL.

This clone was picked up a small number of times. The V gene is TRBV2, the J gene TRBJ1-2; no definite D call. V was pared by 8 bases and J by 1 base, with 8 bases between. The CDR3 has 12 amino acids. Germline V gene data show CDR1 as SNHLY and CDR2 as FYNNEI. The CDR3 reads CASLGDNYGYTF. CDR3 coding DNA: TGTGCCAGCTTGGGAGATAACTATGGCTACACCTTC.

This sequence joins TRBV27 and TRBJ2-7; D might be TRBD1 or TRBD2, each matching 5 bases. The CDR3 runs to 12 residues. Per the germline V gene, CDR1 is MNHEY and CDR2 is SMNVEV (reference sequence). Trimming removed 8 bases at V and 1 base at J, with 9 bases between. The CDR3 nucleotides read TGTGCCAGCCGGGACCTATCCTACGAGCAGTACTTC. Protein sequence: CASRDLSYEQYF.

This chain links TRBV6-5 with TRBJ2-3; 8 positions agree with TRBD2. The V segment lost 0 bases and the J segment 5 bases; nucleotides outside the gene matches: 7. The germline V gene has CDR1 MNHEY and CDR2 SVGAGI. There are 16 residues in the CDR3. The CDR3, as DNA: TGTGCCAGCAGTTACTCGGATCGGGGGGGTCAAGATACGCAGTATTTT. Translation gives CASSYSDRGGQDTQYF.

This clone was recorded once. J is TRBJ2-3 and V is TRBV7-9; the D gene is possibly TRBD2 (5 bases). Germline-derived CDR1 and CDR2 are SEHNR and FQNEAQ (reference sequence). Between the trimmed V and J ends, which lost 5 bases and 5 bases, there was a span of 8 bases. This CDR3 comprises 12 residues. The CDR3 spells CASSVTRDTQYF. For the CDR3, the DNA is TGTGCCAGCAGCGTCACTAGAGATACGCAGTATTTT.

This chain uses TRBV27 with TRBJ2-4, with D perhaps TRBD1 or TRBD2 (6 bases each). This CDR3 is built from 15 residues. V was pared by 8 bases and J by 0 bases, with 14 bases between. Germline assignment: CDR1 MNHEY and CDR2 SMNVEV (reference sequence). This CDR3 reads CASSIGGRAKNIQYF. The CDR3 DNA reads TGTGCCAGCTCAATAGGGGGGAGAGCCAAAAACATTCAGTACTTC.

This sequence joins TRBV5-4 and TRBJ2-5, with 14 bases identical to TRBD2. The tail of the sequence fits TRBJ2-7 better, so the J call may be wrong. CDR3 length: 15 amino acids. Germline V gives CDR1 SGHNT, CDR2 YYREEE (reference sequence). The CDR3 DNA reads as TGTGCCAGCAGCGGCTGGACTAGCGGGAGGAACGAGCAGTACTTC. It codes for CASSGWTSGRNEQYF.

V usage is TRBV5-1 and J usage is TRBJ2-1, with 7 bases lining up with TRBD1. Germline lookup yields CDR1 SGHRS and CDR2 YFSETQ. This CDR3 spans 15 amino acids. V lost 0 bases, J lost 2 bases, and 2 bases stayed unmatched. CDR3 residues: CASSLDRGPYNEQFF. The CDR3 coding sequence is TGCGCCAGCAGCTTGGACAGGGGTCCCTACAATGAGCAGTTCTTC.

The chain uses TRBV19 and TRBJ2-7; TRBD2 agrees at 7 bases. The CDR3 is 14 residues long. The V segment lost 1 base and the J segment 3 bases; nucleotides outside the gene matches: 3. Germline lookup yields CDR1 LNHDA and CDR2 SQIVND (reference sequence). CDR3 bases: TGTGCCAGTAGTATAGGGCGGGGGAGCTACGAGCAGTACTTC. Protein: CASSIGRGSYEQYF.

V gene TRBV11-2 combines with J gene TRBJ2-1; 9 bases line up with TRBD2. J was trimmed by 5 bases and V by 5 bases; bases with no gene match: 7. CDR3 length: 15 amino acids. Germline CDR1 and CDR2: SGHAT and FQNNGV. As DNA, the CDR3 is TGTGCCAGCAGCCGGGGGGCTAGCGGGAACAATGAGCAGTTCTTC. As protein: CASSRGASGNNEQFF.

CDR3 loop: CASSQGVRERGYEQYF. CDR3 DNA: TGCGCCAGCAGCCAAGGAGTCAGGGAACGCGGCTACGAGCAGTACTTC. The chain joins TRBV4-1 to TRBJ2-7; maybe TRBD1 (5 bases). Germline V gives CDR1 MGHRA, CDR2 YSYEKL. CDR3 length: 16 amino acids. The ends were cut back, 1 base at V and 3 bases at J, with 16 bases in the middle.